The 31 T cell receptor beta chains below all came from one sample that was sequenced in a study of PD-1 blockade in mismatch repair-deficient tumors. Produced via immunoSEQ multiplex PCR; TCRdb's table is partial and in-frame only. The table has roughly 34,000 clones, around 80% seen once; the top ten hold around 3.4%. The source material was PBMCs, sampled less than 7 weeks after starting pembrolizumab. These receptors were taken from an adult with mismatch repair-deficient cancer.

The chain joins TRBV2 to TRBJ1-1; D is possibly TRBD1 (5 bases). The CDR3 spans 15 residues. CDR1 and CDR2 (germline): SNHLY, FYNNEI. V lost 4 bases to trimming and J lost 0 bases, with 12 bases between them. For the CDR3, the DNA is TGTGCCAGCAGTGTCGGGGGTTTTATGAACACTGAAGCTTTCTTT. Residues: CASSVGGFMNTEAFF. The full variable domain, with the rest looked up from reference TRBV2 and TRBJ1-1, is EPEVTQTPSHQVTQMGQEVILRCVPISNHLYFYWYRQILGQKVEFLVSFYNNEISEKSEIFDDQFSVERPDGSNFTLKIRSTKLEDSAMYFCASSVGGFMNTEAFFGQGTRLTVV.

The chain couples TRBV11-3 to TRBJ1-1; weak D call: TRBD1 (5 bases). Per the germline V gene, CDR1 is SGHNT and CDR2 is YENEEA. There are 16 residues in the CDR3. Trimming removed 6 bases at V and 4 bases at J, with 21 bases between. CDR3 region: CASRRLGGGIITEAFF. CDR3 bases: TGTGCCAGCAGACGACTCGGGGGGGGTATCATCACTGAAGCTTTCTTT.

This clone appeared a few times. The gene calls are TRBV19 and TRBJ2-3; unclear D gene. The germline V and J ends were trimmed by 6 bases and 0 bases, with 7 bases remaining between them. The V gene's germline CDR1 is LNHDA and CDR2 SQIVND (reference sequence). This CDR3 is built from 13 residues. Here the CDR3 DNA reads TGTGCCAGTAGCAAAACTAGCACAGATACGCAGTATTTT. Its translation is CASSKTSTDTQYF. Together with reference TRBV19 and TRBJ2-3, the CDR3 gives the full variable domain: DGGITQSPKYLFRKEGQNVTLSCEQNLNHDAMYWYRQDPGQGLRLIYYSQIVNDFQKGDIAEGYSVSREKKESFPLTVTSAQKNPTAFYLCASSKTSTDTQYFGPGTRLTVL.

The CDR3 reads CASTRGQNYGYTF. The CDR3 bases are TGTGCCAGTACCAGGGGGCAAAACTATGGCTACACCTTC. The chain combines TRBV19 with TRBJ1-2; TRBD1 aligns across 8 bases. Germline CDR1 reads LNHDA; CDR2 reads SQIVND (reference sequence). CDR3 size: 13 residues. V lost 7 bases to trimming and J lost 2 bases; unmatched junction nucleotides: 3.

The rearrangement uses TRBV5-3 and TRBJ2-3; 8 bases are a match to TRBD1. TRBV5-3 is known as an ORF, though its function is uncertain. V was clipped by 3 bases and J by 14 bases; unmatched bases: 14. The CDR3 is 14 residues long. The CDR3 reads CARSSSCTGQVMYF. CDR3 sequence (DNA): TGTGCCAGAAGCTCAAGCTGTACGGGACAGGTAATGTATTTT.

This chain joins TRBV9 and TRBJ2-7; tentative D call: TRBD2 (5 bases). Germline CDR1 reads SGDLS; CDR2 reads YYNGEE. CDR3 size: 17 residues. V was shortened by 4 bases and J by 3 bases, with 23 bases between the two germline ends. The CDR3 bases are TGTGCCAGCAGCCCGCGAGGTGGACTGACTGGAATCTACGAGCAGTACTTC. As protein: CASSPRGGLTGIYEQYF. Using reference TRBV9 and TRBJ2-7 for the parts outside the CDR3, the full variable domain is DSGVTQTPKHLITATGQRVTLRCSPRSGDLSVYWYQQSLDQGLQFLIQYYNGEERAKGNILERFSAQQFPDLHSELNLSSLELGDSALYFCASSPRGGLTGIYEQYFGPGTRLTVT.

This sequence joins TRBV6-1 and TRBJ2-1; 10 nucleotides match TRBD2. Germline CDR1 is MNHNS and CDR2 is SASEGT. This CDR3 comprises 15 residues. V lost 4 bases to trimming and J lost 6 bases; unmatched junction nucleotides: 6. This CDR3 reads CASSGLAGIINEQFF. CDR3 DNA sequence: TGTGCCAGCAGTGGACTAGCGGGTATCATCAATGAGCAGTTCTTC.

The chain is built from TRBV7-7 and TRBJ2-2; 8 bases are shared with TRBD1. Unmatched junction bases numbered 11, after V lost 5 bases and J lost 3 bases. Per the germline V gene, CDR1 is SSHAT and CDR2 is FNYEAQ (reference sequence). The CDR3 consists of 17 residues. The DNA for the CDR3 is TGTGCCAGCAGCGCCCGACAGGGGAAGTTCGACACCGGGGAGCTGTTTTTT. Translation: CASSARQGKFDTGELFF.

The rearrangement links TRBV7-6 to TRBJ2-1; 11 bases fit TRBD2. The CDR3 contains 14 residues. From germline, CDR1 is SGHVS and CDR2 FNYEAQ. V shed 5 bases, J shed 8 bases, and the junction held 5 bases outside the gene matches. DNA for the CDR3: TGTGCCAGCAGCCAACTAGCGGGAGTCGATGAGCAGTTCTTC. Protein sequence: CASSQLAGVDEQFF.

A single count supports this clone. This chain joins TRBV29-1 and TRBJ2-3; tentatively, D is TRBD1 (6 bases). Per germline, CDR1 SQVTM and CDR2 ANQGSEA. The CDR3 spans 12 residues. The V and J ends lost 7 bases and 6 bases respectively, with 14 bases between them. CDR3 nucleotide sequence: TGCAGCGGAGGGACACTTCGGGATACGCAGTATTTT. Residues: CSGGTLRDTQYF.

The chain joins TRBV7-3 to TRBJ2-2, with 7 positions matching TRBD1. Germline values: CDR1 SGHTA, CDR2 FQGTGA. V trimming: 3 bases; J trimming: 7 bases; junction bases outside the gene matches: 5. The CDR3 spans 14 residues. CDR3 DNA: TGTGCCAGCAGCTTTGTGGCAGGGGGCGGGGAGCTGTTTTTT. Residues: CASSFVAGGGELFF.

This rearrangement joins TRBV6-6 to TRBJ2-3; 8 bases align to TRBD1. This CDR3 region has 15 residues. Germline assignment: CDR1 MNHNY and CDR2 SVGAGI (reference sequence). Trimming took 2 bases from V and 2 from J; bases not matched to a gene: 3. The CDR3, as DNA: TGTGCCAGCAGTTACGACAGGGGTATCACAGATACGCAGTATTTT. Translating it yields CASSYDRGITDTQYF.

The chain employs TRBV27 and TRBJ2-1; TRBD2 matches 9 bases. Germline-derived CDR1 and CDR2 are MNHEY and SMNVEV (reference sequence). The junction had 6 bases not matched to a gene; V was cut back by 1 base and J by 2 bases. This CDR3 is built from 17 residues. The CDR3 loop is CASSLFFGGRAYNEQFF. The CDR3, as DNA: TGTGCCAGCAGTTTATTTTTCGGCGGGAGGGCCTACAATGAGCAGTTCTTC.

The V gene is TRBV19, the J gene TRBJ1-1, with a weak D call TRBD1 (5 bases). This CDR3 has 14 amino acids. V was trimmed by 3 bases and J by 4 bases, leaving 12 bases between them. The germline CDR1 and CDR2 sequences are LNHDA and SQIVND (reference sequence). The CDR3 is CASSMGGVSTEAFF. CDR3 sequence (DNA): TGTGCCAGTAGTATGGGGGGGGTTAGCACTGAAGCTTTCTTT.

The count of this clone is one. V gene TRBV9 combines with J gene TRBJ1-2; 8 bases line up with TRBD1. The CDR3 contains 17 residues. Germline CDR1 and CDR2: SGDLS and YYNGEE. V shed 3 bases and J 4 bases; nucleotides not matched to a gene: 14. CDR3 sequence reads: CASSARGQGGGSYGYTF. CDR3 coding DNA: TGTGCCAGCAGCGCCAGAGGACAGGGCGGAGGAAGCTATGGCTACACCTTC.

The chain joins TRBV7-2 to TRBJ1-6; D may be TRBD1 (5 bases). Trimming pared 5 bases from V and 14 bases from J, leaving 25 bases between. Germline V gene lookup returns CDR1 SGHTA and CDR2 FQGNSA. The CDR3 length is 16 residues. CDR3 loop: CASSPQEARQGASLHF. The CDR3 DNA reads as TGTGCCAGCAGCCCGCAAGAAGCCCGCCAGGGTGCATCCCTCCACTTT.

The CDR3 DNA reads as TGCGCCAGCAGCGTGGGACACCCCACAGATACGCAGTATTTT. This sequence encodes CASSVGHPTDTQYF. The chain carries TRBV5-1 and TRBJ2-3; tentative D call: TRBD1 (6 bases). Trimming took off 4 bases at V and 2 bases at J, with 11 bases between the two ends. In germline, CDR1 is SGHRS, CDR2 YFSETQ. This CDR3 spans 14 amino acids.

The V call is TRBV28, the J call TRBJ1-2, with D possibly being TRBD1 (6 bases). This CDR3 contains 12 residues. Germline loops: CDR1 MDHEN, CDR2 SYDVKM. The V and J ends lost 8 bases and 4 bases respectively, with 11 bases between them. CDR3 coding DNA: TGTGCCAGCCGGTCAGGGGTCTATGGCTACACCTTC. Residues: CASRSGVYGYTF.

The rearrangement uses TRBV30 and TRBJ1-2; D call uncertain. Trimming shortened V by 2 bases and J by 2 bases, and 9 bases separated the two germline ends. From germline, CDR1 is GTSNPN and CDR2 SVGIG (reference sequence). The CDR3 has 13 residues. The CDR3 bases are TGTGCCTGGAGTTTGGGCATAAACTATGGCTACACCTTC. It codes for CAWSLGINYGYTF.

CDR3 DNA: TGTGCCAGCAGCCTGTCAGGGGCACTCTATGGCTACACCTTC. This encodes CASSLSGALYGYTF. The chain joins TRBV7-8 to TRBJ1-2; the D gene is possibly TRBD1 (6 bases). Germline values: CDR1 SGHVS, CDR2 FQNEAQ. The CDR3 totals 14 residues. V was pared by 5 bases and J by 4 bases, with 14 bases between.

This rearrangement joins TRBV7-2 to TRBJ1-5, with D perhaps matching TRBD1 (6 bases). Germline V CDR1 and CDR2: SGHTA, FQGNSA. This CDR3 has 18 residues. V lost 3 bases and J lost 0, with 18 bases in between. The CDR3 DNA sequence: TGTGCCAGCAGCTTGGACAGCCCCCTTAGTTATAGCAATCAGCCCCAGCATTTT. Translation: CASSLDSPLSYSNQPQHF.

The V gene is TRBV28, the J gene TRBJ2-2; 11 bases align to TRBD2. Germline V gives CDR1 MDHEN, CDR2 SYDVKM. J was trimmed by 2 bases and V by 3 bases; bases with no gene match: 8. CDR3 length: 18 amino acids. CDR3 in DNA: TGTGCCAGCAGTTTTTTTATAGCGGGAGGGCTTAACACCGGGGAGCTGTTTTTT. It specifies CASSFFIAGGLNTGELFF.

This rearrangement joins TRBV2 to TRBJ1-1, with 9 bases lining up with TRBD1. J lost 5 bases, V lost 8 bases, and 9 bases had no gene match. Germline V gene sequence: CDR1 SNHLY, CDR2 FYNNEI. The length of the CDR3 is 14 residues. This CDR3 reads CASDIQGAGTEAFF. The CDR3 bases are TGTGCCAGCGATATACAGGGGGCAGGAACTGAAGCTTTCTTT.

The rearrangement joins TRBV11-3 to TRBJ1-6; no definite D call. Germline CDR1 SGHNT, CDR2 YENEEA. The CDR3 has 15 amino acids. The ends were cut back, 5 bases at V and 8 bases at J, with 16 bases in the middle. This CDR3 is CASSQRGATHSPLHF. In DNA form, the CDR3 reads TGTGCCAGCAGCCAGCGCGGAGCTACCCATTCACCCCTCCACTTT.

This chain links TRBV27 with TRBJ2-3; TRBD2 might be the D (6 bases). V was pared by 3 bases and J by 7 bases, with 17 bases between. The CDR3 runs 15 residues. CDR1 and CDR2 from the germline V gene are MNHEY and SMNVEV (reference sequence). CDR3 residues: CASSFVSDYPYTQYF. The CDR3 region has the DNA TGTGCCAGCAGTTTTGTTTCGGACTACCCATATACGCAGTATTTT.

V usage is TRBV2 and J usage is TRBJ1-2; D unclear. V was pared by 3 bases and J by 3 bases, with 14 bases between. Looked up from germline, CDR1 is SNHLY and CDR2 is FYNNEI. This CDR3 contains 15 residues. The CDR3 loop reads CASSDNRGSDYGYTF. The DNA for the CDR3 is TGTGCCAGCAGTGATAATAGAGGGTCGGACTATGGCTACACCTTC.

This sequence joins TRBV11-1 and TRBJ2-1, with D perhaps TRBD1 (5 bases). This CDR3 comprises 15 residues. Per the germline V gene, CDR1 is SGHAT and CDR2 is FQDESV (reference sequence). With 1 base removed from V and 1 base from J, the gap between germline ends came to 8 bases. The CDR3 bases are TGTGCCAGCAGCTTAGGGGGCAGGTCCTACAATGAGCAGTTCTTC. Residues: CASSLGGRSYNEQFF.

The V call is TRBV11-2, the J call TRBJ1-2, with TRBD1 identical over 10 bases. The trim removed 0 bases at V and 4 bases at J, leaving 5 bases unmatched. Germline V gene sequence: CDR1 SGHAT, CDR2 FQNNGV. The CDR3 runs 16 residues. CDR3 region: CASSLDAGTGVYGYTF. In DNA form, the CDR3 reads TGTGCCAGCAGCTTAGATGCCGGGACAGGGGTCTATGGCTACACCTTC.

The chain employs TRBV28 and TRBJ2-1, with D possibly matching TRBD1 (7 bases). The CDR3 totals 17 residues. The V gene's germline CDR1 is MDHEN and CDR2 SYDVKM. V was shortened by 7 bases and J by 1 base, with 20 bases between the two germline ends. CDR3: CASTSAGTELSYNEQFF. The CDR3 nucleotides are TGTGCCAGCACATCTGCGGGGACAGAGCTTTCCTACAATGAGCAGTTCTTC.

There are a few counts of this clone. V usage is TRBV4-2 and J usage is TRBJ2-7, with a possible D match to TRBD2 (7 bases). Germline values: CDR1 LGHNA, CDR2 YNFKEQ. The CDR3 covers 16 residues. V was pared by 0 bases and J by 0 bases, with 12 bases between. In DNA, the CDR3 is TGTGCCAGCAGCCAAGAGGGGGCTAGCGGCTCCTACGAGCAGTACTTC. As protein: CASSQEGASGSYEQYF.

This clone has just a few counts. The gene calls are TRBV6-1 and TRBJ1-2; D unclear. The CDR3 has 14 residues. Germline V gene sequence: CDR1 MNHNS, CDR2 SASEGT. Between the trimmed V and J ends, which lost 3 bases and 4 bases, there was a span of 12 bases. The CDR3 sequence is CASSDAHSLYGYTF. The DNA of the CDR3 is TGTGCCAGCAGTGATGCCCACAGCCTCTATGGCTACACCTTC.